The 27 T cell receptor beta chains below come from one sample, sequenced in a study of identifying expanded T cells in peripheral blood. Profiled with immunoSEQ multiplex PCR; TCRdb holds only in-frame clones, not every one. The table records around 100,000 clones, about 87% of them present only once. The sample consisted of blood. The receptors come from a person between 18 and 69 years old in good health.

The chain recombines TRBV7-2 with TRBJ2-7, with D tentatively TRBD2 (7 bases). CDR1 is SGHTA and CDR2 is FQGNSA in the germline V gene. Trimming took off 1 base at V and 2 bases at J, with 15 bases between the two ends. This CDR3 comprises 16 residues. The CDR3: CASSLGGGGFAYEQYF. Written as DNA, the CDR3 is TGTGCCAGCAGCTTAGGAGGGGGGGGCTTTGCCTACGAGCAGTACTTC. Full variable domain (rest looked up from reference TRBV7-2 and TRBJ2-7): GAGVSQSPSNKVTEKGKDVELRCDPISGHTALYWYRQSLGQGLEFLIYFQGNSAPDKSGLPSDRFSAERTGGSVSTLTIQRTQQEDSAVYLCASSLGGGGFAYEQYFGPGTRLTVT.

The sample holds a few counts of this clone. The chain joins TRBV21-1 to TRBJ2-1; TRBD1, the table's D call, lacks a check against the DNA. TRBV21-1 is a pseudogene locus. The length of the CDR3 is 14 residues. CDR3 coding DNA: TGTGCCAGCAGCAAGCCCCCAGGGGGCGATGAGCAGTTCTTC. Amino acid sequence: CASSKPPGGDEQFF.

V is TRBV18 and J is TRBJ2-6; D is unresolved. Trimming shortened V by 6 bases and J by 0 bases, and 6 bases separated the two germline ends. CDR1 and CDR2 from the germline V gene are KGHSH and LQKENI. CDR3 length equals 14 residues. The CDR3 reads CASSVGSGANVLTF. The CDR3 bases are TGTGCCAGCTCGGTGGGCTCTGGGGCCAACGTCCTGACTTTC.

The CDR3 loop reads CASSSSSYNEQFF. As DNA, the CDR3 is TGTGCCAGCAGTTCGTCCTCCTACAATGAGCAGTTCTTC. The J gene is TRBJ2-1, the V gene TRBV27; D gene ambiguous. The germline V gene encodes CDR1 MNHEY and CDR2 SMNVEV (reference sequence). The CDR3 spans 13 residues. V was cut by 4 bases and J by 0 bases, with 4 bases left in between.

The chain links TRBV19 to TRBJ1-2; the D gene is possibly TRBD1 (6 bases). CDR3 length: 15 amino acids. Germline values: CDR1 LNHDA, CDR2 SQIVND (reference sequence). Trimming took 3 bases from V and 5 from J, leaving 16 bases between them. For the CDR3, the DNA is TGTGCCAGTAGTATGGTGGCGCTAGGGGGGTATGGCTACACCTTC. Translating gives CASSMVALGGYGYTF.

The chain employs TRBV7-2 and TRBJ2-2; TRBD1 matches 7 bases. V lost 6 bases, J lost 4 bases, and 5 bases stayed unmatched. Germline loops: CDR1 SGHTA, CDR2 FQGNSA. The CDR3 totals 14 residues. CDR3 sequence reads: CASRNTGVTGELFF. CDR3 nucleotide sequence: TGTGCCAGCAGGAATACAGGGGTCACCGGGGAGCTGTTTTTT. The full variable domain, its missing parts supplied by reference TRBV7-2 and TRBJ2-2, is GAGVSQSPSNKVTEKGKDVELRCDPISGHTALYWYRQSLGQGLEFLIYFQGNSAPDKSGLPSDRFSAERTGGSVSTLTIQRTQQEDSAVYLCASRNTGVTGELFFGEGSRLTVL.

The chain is built from TRBV6-5 and TRBJ1-2; D uncertain. Looked up from germline, CDR1 is MNHEY and CDR2 is SVGAGI. The CDR3 contains 13 residues. V dropped 2 bases and J dropped 2 bases, with 6 bases sitting between them. The CDR3 spells CASSYNENYGYTF. The DNA for the CDR3 is TGTGCCAGCAGTTACAACGAAAACTATGGCTACACCTTC.

DNA of the CDR3: TGTGCCATCAGTGTCTATCGGGAGGAAGCCACCGGGGAGCTGTTTTTT. Its translation is CAISVYREEATGELFF. V is TRBV10-3 and J is TRBJ2-2, with 7 bases identical to TRBD2. The J segment lost 4 bases and the V segment lost 4 bases, leaving 9 bases of the junction unmatched. The CDR3 is 16 residues long. Germline V gene lookup returns CDR1 ENHRY and CDR2 SYGVKD.

The V gene is TRBV7-9, the J gene TRBJ1-1; unclear D gene. In germline, CDR1 is SEHNR, CDR2 FQNEAQ (reference sequence). Trimming left V 5 bases short and J 3 bases short, with 13 bases between. This CDR3 region has 14 residues. CDR3 region: CASSPQVGHTEAFF. DNA of the CDR3: TGTGCCAGCAGCCCCCAGGTTGGACACACTGAAGCTTTCTTT.

The V gene is TRBV5-1, the J gene TRBJ2-3; 7 bases map to TRBD2. Trimming removed 5 bases from V and 1 base from J; junction bases left unmatched: 7. Per the germline V gene, CDR1 is SGHRS and CDR2 is YFSETQ. This CDR3 comprises 15 residues. The CDR3 region is CASRDREVGTDTQYF. The CDR3, as DNA: TGCGCCAGCAGGGATCGGGAGGTTGGCACAGATACGCAGTATTTT.

The CDR3 region is CASSLGEYQQFF. CDR3 DNA: TGCGCCAGCAGCTTGGGGGAATACCAGCAGTTCTTC. The V and J genes are TRBV5-1 and TRBJ2-1; D ambiguous. CDR3 length: 12 amino acids. V lost 0 bases to trimming and J lost 11 bases, with 9 bases between them. CDR1 SGHRS and CDR2 YFSETQ come from the germline V gene.

The chain employs TRBV10-3 and TRBJ2-7, with TRBD1 identical over 9 bases. CDR1 and CDR2 (germline): ENHRY, SYGVKD. The CDR3 is 17 residues long. V lost 3 bases, J lost 6 bases, and 15 bases stayed unmatched. The CDR3 spells CAISDSTGTGLSTEQYF. CDR3 DNA: TGTGCCATCAGTGACTCAACCGGGACAGGGCTATCTACCGAGCAGTACTTC.

The chain has TRBV19 and TRBJ1-5; no definite D call. Trimming pared 7 bases from V and 6 bases from J, leaving 10 bases between. CDR3 length equals 12 residues. CDR1 is LNHDA and CDR2 is SQIVND in the germline V gene (reference sequence). CDR3 amino acids: CASTLIGQPQHF. CDR3 nucleotide sequence: TGTGCCAGTACCCTGATCGGTCAGCCCCAGCATTTT.

J is TRBJ1-2 and V is TRBV12-5; a weak D match, TRBD1 (6 bases). CDR1 is LGHNT and CDR2 is FRNRAP in the germline V gene. This CDR3 is built from 15 residues. V was pared by 2 bases and J by 6 bases, with 16 bases between. The CDR3 DNA reads TGTGCTAGTGGTTTGCTAGGGGGGCAGGGTAATGGCTACACCTTC. Residues: CASGLLGGQGNGYTF.

The CDR3 DNA sequence: TGCGCCAGCAGTCAATCGGTACGTCATCCCTACAATGAGCAGTTCTTC. Its protein product is CASSQSVRHPYNEQFF. V and J are TRBV23-1 and TRBJ2-1; D call uncertain. TRBV23-1 is an ORF for which the function is uncertain. The CDR3 contains 16 residues. With 0 bases removed from V and 2 bases from J, the gap between germline ends came to 11 bases.

This chain connects TRBV2 to TRBJ1-2; no definite D call. CDR3 length: 13 amino acids. V lost 6 bases and J lost 12, with 20 bases in between. CDR1 and CDR2 (germline): SNHLY, FYNNEI. The CDR3 loop is CASSKDTGSTHTF. Here the CDR3 DNA reads TGTGCCAGCAGCAAAGATACCGGGAGCACCCACACCTTC.

The V gene is TRBV2, the J gene TRBJ1-6; D may be TRBD1 (6 bases). Trimming removed 4 bases from V and 6 bases from J, with 13 bases in between. The CDR3 is 15 residues long. Per the germline V gene, CDR1 is SNHLY and CDR2 is FYNNEI. The CDR3 is CASSVSTGLNSPLHF. The CDR3 DNA reads as TGTGCCAGCAGTGTTTCGACAGGCCTTAATTCACCCCTCCACTTT. The full variable domain, with the rest looked up from reference TRBV2 and TRBJ1-6, is EPEVTQTPSHQVTQMGQEVILRCVPISNHLYFYWYRQILGQKVEFLVSFYNNEISEKSEIFDDQFSVERPDGSNFTLKIRSTKLEDSAMYFCASSVSTGLNSPLHFGNGTRLTVT.

The rearrangement joins TRBV6-4 to TRBJ2-1, with D perhaps matching TRBD1 (6 bases). CDR1 is MRHNA and CDR2 is SNTAGT in the germline V gene. This CDR3 has 14 amino acids. Trimming took off 4 bases at V and 6 bases at J, with 13 bases between the two ends. CDR3 loop: CASSASWGLNEQFF. CDR3 in DNA: TGTGCCAGCAGTGCCTCTTGGGGGCTCAATGAGCAGTTCTTC.

This rearrangement joins TRBV5-6 to TRBJ1-2; TRBD1 is a possible D gene (5 bases). CDR3 length: 14 amino acids. The germline CDR1 and CDR2 sequences are SGHDT and YYEEEE. With 0 bases removed from V and 2 bases from J, the gap between germline ends came to 8 bases. Here the CDR3 reads CASSLGGRNYGYTF. As DNA, the CDR3 is TGTGCCAGCAGCTTGGGGGGGAGGAACTATGGCTACACCTTC.

The CDR3 is CASSGLIGANVLTF. CDR3 sequence (DNA): TGTGCCAGCAGCGGGCTGATAGGGGCCAACGTCCTGACTTTC. V usage is TRBV9 and J usage is TRBJ2-6; D is undetermined. Germline V gene sequence: CDR1 SGDLS, CDR2 YYNGEE. This CDR3 has 14 residues. The ends were cut back, 3 bases at V and 4 bases at J, with 8 bases in the middle.

This rearrangement joins TRBV2 to TRBJ2-7; D is uncertain. The CDR3 covers 14 residues. Trimming cost V 3 bases and J 6 bases, with 15 bases left between them. The germline gives CDR1 SNHLY, CDR2 FYNNEI. CDR3 DNA: TGTGCCAGCAGTGAGGTAGGGCTAGGATCCGAGCAGTACTTC. This encodes CASSEVGLGSEQYF.

The chain is built from TRBV25-1 and TRBJ2-1; D is unresolved. V was shortened by 3 bases and J by 4 bases, with 13 bases between the two germline ends. This CDR3 region has 15 residues. The V gene's germline CDR1 is MGHDK and CDR2 SYGVNS. The CDR3 coding sequence is TGTGCCAGCAGTGATTCACAGCGATTATACAATGAGCAGTTCTTC. It yields the protein CASSDSQRLYNEQFF.

This clone is a singleton in its sample. The V gene is TRBV19, the J gene TRBJ1-1; no reliable D call. This CDR3 contains 14 residues. Germline CDR1 reads LNHDA; CDR2 reads SQIVND (reference sequence). Trimming pared 2 bases from V and 4 bases from J, leaving 11 bases between. CDR3 coding DNA: TGTGCCAGTAGTATAAAATTCCTGGGCACTGAAGCTTTCTTT. This translates into CASSIKFLGTEAFF.

The chain has TRBV7-9 and TRBJ1-2; D might be TRBD1 (6 bases). Germline loops: CDR1 SEHNR, CDR2 FQNEAQ (reference sequence). V lost 5 bases and J 1 base, leaving 14 bases between the germline ends. The CDR3 length is 15 residues. CDR3 region: CASSERDILNYGYTF. DNA for the CDR3: TGTGCCAGCAGCGAACGGGACATACTTAACTATGGCTACACCTTC.

V gene TRBV6-1 combines with J gene TRBJ1-1; no clear D. The V gene's germline CDR1 is MNHNS and CDR2 SASEGT. The CDR3 is made up of 15 amino acids. The V end lost 4 bases, the J end lost 2 bases, and 14 bases lay between the germline ends. CDR3 in DNA: TGTGCCAGCAGTGTCCGGAACAGCCAAAACACTGAAGCTTTCTTT. It specifies CASSVRNSQNTEAFF.

This rearrangement joins TRBV9 to TRBJ2-3; 7 bases match TRBD2. CDR3 size: 15 residues. Germline lookup yields CDR1 SGDLS and CDR2 YYNGEE. Trimming took 0 bases from V and 3 from J; bases not matched to a gene: 4. The CDR3: CASSVASGRTDTQYF. As DNA, the CDR3 is TGTGCCAGCAGCGTAGCTAGCGGTAGGACAGATACGCAGTATTTT.

This chain links TRBV7-2 with TRBJ2-5, with D tentatively TRBD1 or TRBD2 (5 bases each). The CDR3 spans 14 residues. Germline values: CDR1 SGHTA, CDR2 FQGNSA. V lost 5 bases and J lost 2, with 12 bases in between. CDR3 DNA sequence: TGTGCCAGCAGCGGTGGGACGGTTCAAGAGACCCAGTACTTC. It is translated as CASSGGTVQETQYF.